These T cell receptor beta chains were read from a single sample in a study of cytomegalovirus exposure and HLA in healthy donors. Assay: immunoSEQ multiplex PCR; the TCRdb copy retains only in-frame clones and omits some. The sample has about 120,000 clones, about 76% seen once. Material: PBMCs. The receptors derive from a woman in her thirties or forties in good health and CMV-seropositive. Both conserved end residues are part of each CDR3. D genes are given only for firm matches. For some rows the clone size is stated as once, few or many, or as a class when expanded; others skip it.

V	size	J	D	DNA	CDR3
TRBV11-3	-	TRBJ2-3	-	TGTGCCAGCAGCTTAGATCCCGGAGATACGCAGTATTTT	CASSLDPGDTQYF
TRBV5-1	-	TRBJ2-3	-	TGCGCCAGCAGCGTCCTAGATGGGACAGATACGCAGTATTTT	CASSVLDGTDTQYF
TRBV6-1	-	TRBJ2-5	TRBD2	TGTGCCAGCTACGGACTAGTCGGTCCTAAAGAGACCCAGTACTTC	CASYGLVGPKETQYF
TRBV7-6	-	TRBJ1-4	TRBD1	TGTGCCAGCAGCCCCGGACAGGGCGTTAATGAAAAACTGTTTTTT	CASSPGQGVNEKLFF
TRBV9	-	TRBJ2-5	TRBD1	TGTGCCAGCAGCGTAGGGACAGGGCCTGGAGGAGGAGAGACCCAGTACTTC	CASSVGTGPGGGETQYF
TRBV21-1	few	TRBJ1-1	-	TGTGCCAGCAGCAAGGACAGGATGAACACTGAAGCTTTCTTT	CASSKDRMNTEAFF
TRBV30	-	TRBJ2-7	TRBD1	TGTGCCTGGACCAAATGGGGACAGGGGGAAGACGAGCAGTACTTC	CAWTKWGQGEDEQYF
TRBV30	few	TRBJ1-1	TRBD1	TGTGCCTGGAACAGGGGCGTGAACACTGAAGCTTTCTTT	CAWNRGVNTEAFF
TRBV7-9	-	TRBJ2-3	-	TGTGCCAGCAGCTTAGGGCTAGCCACAGATACGCAGTATTTT	CASSLGLATDTQYF
TRBV5-1	-	TRBJ2-5	-	TGCGCCAGCAGCTTGGATATGGAGACCCAGTACTTC	CASSLDMETQYF
TRBV2	-	TRBJ1-1	-	TGTGCCAGCAGTGAAGTGGAGATAACTGAAGCTTTCTTT	CASSEVEITEAFF
TRBV5-1	-	TRBJ2-5	TRBD2	TGCGCCAGCAGCTTGGGGCTAGCGGGGGTGGAGACCCAGTACTTC	CASSLGLAGVETQYF
TRBV5-6	-	TRBJ1-3	-	TGTGCCAGCAGCCCACCTGCAGGGTGGGATGGAAACACCATATATTTT	CASSPPAGWDGNTIYF
TRBV28	-	TRBJ1-2	TRBD1	TGTGCCAGCAGTTTCCGACAGGGTAGCTACACCTTC	CASSFRQGSYTF
TRBV6-5	-	TRBJ1-6	TRBD1	TGTGCCAGCAGTTACTCGTCACAGGGGGGTTCACCCCTCCACTTT	CASSYSSQGGSPLHF
TRBV11-2	-	TRBJ1-2	-	TGTGCCAGCAGCCGACCACGGGACGGACTATATGGCTACACCTTC	CASSRPRDGLYGYTF
TRBV2	-	TRBJ2-7	-	TGTGCCAGCAGTAAGGGGGAGTCCTACGAGCAGTACTTC	CASSKGESYEQYF
TRBV18	-	TRBJ2-7	TRBD1	TGTGCCAGCAACAGGGGAAGCTTGTACGAGCAGTACTTC	CASNRGSLYEQYF
TRBV18	-	TRBJ1-1	-	TGTGCCAGCTCACCACCAACACTAGGCCCGAACACTGAAGCTTTCTTT	CASSPPTLGPNTEAFF
TRBV6-1	-	TRBJ2-7	TRBD2	TGTGCCAGCAGTGAAGGGGGGGGAATTTTGAAGGAGCAGTACTTC	CASSEGGGILKEQYF
TRBV9	-	TRBJ2-1	-	TGTGCCAGCAGCGTAGGAAGAGGGTACAATGAGCAGTTCTTC	CASSVGRGYNEQFF
TRBV30	-	TRBJ2-5	-	TGTGCCTGGAGTAGAGGTGGGGGCCGAGAGACCCAGTACTTC	CAWSRGGGRETQYF
TRBV5-1	-	TRBJ2-1	-	TGCGCCAGCCACTCAGGGTACGAGCAGTTCTTC	CASHSGYEQFF
TRBV9	-	TRBJ1-1	-	TGTGCCAGCAGCGTAGTGGTGGGGGGGGCTGAAGCTTTCTTT	CASSVVVGGAEAFF
TRBV5-1	-	TRBJ1-4	-	TGCGCCAGCACTCGAGGGTATGCAACTAATGAAAAACTGTTTTTT	CASTRGYATNEKLFF
TRBV6-1	-	TRBJ2-2	-	TGTGCCAGCTGGGCCGAACCGAACACCGGGGAGCTGTTTTTT	CASWAEPNTGELFF
TRBV15	-	TRBJ2-5	TRBD2	TGTGCCACCAGCGGTAGACAGGGGGGACTAGCGGGGGGTAGGGAGACCCAGTACTTC	CATSGRQGGLAGGRETQYF
TRBV10-3	-	TRBJ1-2	-	TGTGCCACCGGGACATTAGCTAACTATGGCTACACCTTC	CATGTLANYGYTF
TRBV5-6	-	TRBJ1-4	-	TGTGCCAGCAGCAGGCAGGGGTCTGTAAGTGAAAAACTGTTTTTT	CASSRQGSVSEKLFF
TRBV7-9	once	TRBJ2-7	TRBD2	TGTGCCAGCAGCCGGGGGGTAGCGGGGGGGAGCTCCTACGAGCAGTACTTC	CASSRGVAGGSSYEQYF
TRBV18	-	TRBJ2-3	TRBD2	TGTGCCAGCTCACCAATTAGCGGGGGAAAGGGAGATACGCAGTATTTT	CASSPISGGKGDTQYF
TRBV19	-	TRBJ1-1	TRBD1	TGTGCCAGTAGTCGGACAGGGGACACTGAAGCTTTCTTT	CASSRTGDTEAFF
TRBV10-3	-	TRBJ1-2	TRBD1	TGTGCCGTCCAAGGGGAGACAGGGGCCGGCTACACCTTC	CAVQGETGAGYTF
TRBV21-1	-	TRBJ1-1	-	TGTGCCAGCAGCCAATGGTCAGGGATTCAAGACGCTTTCTTT	CASSQWSGIQDAFF
TRBV7-3	-	TRBJ2-2	TRBD1	TGTGCCAGCAGCCCTCGGACAGGGGTGAGCGGGGAGCTGTTTTTT	CASSPRTGVSGELFF
TRBV6-6	-	TRBJ1-1	-	TGTGCCAGCAGTTACTCGGGTGGGGGGGAGACTGAAGCTTTCTTT	CASSYSGGGETEAFF
TRBV19	-	TRBJ1-1	TRBD1	TGTGCCAGTAGTGCGCATGACAGGGCCTTGAACACTGAAGCTTTCTTT	CASSAHDRALNTEAFF
TRBV5-1	-	TRBJ1-4	-	TGCGCCAGCAGCACCTCAGGGGATGAAAAACTGTTTTTT	CASSTSGDEKLFF
TRBV19	-	TRBJ1-1	-	TGTGCCAGTAGTATTCGCGGTGAAGCTTTCTTT	CASSIRGEAFF
TRBV5-1	-	TRBJ1-4	-	TGCGCCAGCAGCTCCCGGGGAGATCCGAATGAAAAACTGTTTTTT	CASSSRGDPNEKLFF